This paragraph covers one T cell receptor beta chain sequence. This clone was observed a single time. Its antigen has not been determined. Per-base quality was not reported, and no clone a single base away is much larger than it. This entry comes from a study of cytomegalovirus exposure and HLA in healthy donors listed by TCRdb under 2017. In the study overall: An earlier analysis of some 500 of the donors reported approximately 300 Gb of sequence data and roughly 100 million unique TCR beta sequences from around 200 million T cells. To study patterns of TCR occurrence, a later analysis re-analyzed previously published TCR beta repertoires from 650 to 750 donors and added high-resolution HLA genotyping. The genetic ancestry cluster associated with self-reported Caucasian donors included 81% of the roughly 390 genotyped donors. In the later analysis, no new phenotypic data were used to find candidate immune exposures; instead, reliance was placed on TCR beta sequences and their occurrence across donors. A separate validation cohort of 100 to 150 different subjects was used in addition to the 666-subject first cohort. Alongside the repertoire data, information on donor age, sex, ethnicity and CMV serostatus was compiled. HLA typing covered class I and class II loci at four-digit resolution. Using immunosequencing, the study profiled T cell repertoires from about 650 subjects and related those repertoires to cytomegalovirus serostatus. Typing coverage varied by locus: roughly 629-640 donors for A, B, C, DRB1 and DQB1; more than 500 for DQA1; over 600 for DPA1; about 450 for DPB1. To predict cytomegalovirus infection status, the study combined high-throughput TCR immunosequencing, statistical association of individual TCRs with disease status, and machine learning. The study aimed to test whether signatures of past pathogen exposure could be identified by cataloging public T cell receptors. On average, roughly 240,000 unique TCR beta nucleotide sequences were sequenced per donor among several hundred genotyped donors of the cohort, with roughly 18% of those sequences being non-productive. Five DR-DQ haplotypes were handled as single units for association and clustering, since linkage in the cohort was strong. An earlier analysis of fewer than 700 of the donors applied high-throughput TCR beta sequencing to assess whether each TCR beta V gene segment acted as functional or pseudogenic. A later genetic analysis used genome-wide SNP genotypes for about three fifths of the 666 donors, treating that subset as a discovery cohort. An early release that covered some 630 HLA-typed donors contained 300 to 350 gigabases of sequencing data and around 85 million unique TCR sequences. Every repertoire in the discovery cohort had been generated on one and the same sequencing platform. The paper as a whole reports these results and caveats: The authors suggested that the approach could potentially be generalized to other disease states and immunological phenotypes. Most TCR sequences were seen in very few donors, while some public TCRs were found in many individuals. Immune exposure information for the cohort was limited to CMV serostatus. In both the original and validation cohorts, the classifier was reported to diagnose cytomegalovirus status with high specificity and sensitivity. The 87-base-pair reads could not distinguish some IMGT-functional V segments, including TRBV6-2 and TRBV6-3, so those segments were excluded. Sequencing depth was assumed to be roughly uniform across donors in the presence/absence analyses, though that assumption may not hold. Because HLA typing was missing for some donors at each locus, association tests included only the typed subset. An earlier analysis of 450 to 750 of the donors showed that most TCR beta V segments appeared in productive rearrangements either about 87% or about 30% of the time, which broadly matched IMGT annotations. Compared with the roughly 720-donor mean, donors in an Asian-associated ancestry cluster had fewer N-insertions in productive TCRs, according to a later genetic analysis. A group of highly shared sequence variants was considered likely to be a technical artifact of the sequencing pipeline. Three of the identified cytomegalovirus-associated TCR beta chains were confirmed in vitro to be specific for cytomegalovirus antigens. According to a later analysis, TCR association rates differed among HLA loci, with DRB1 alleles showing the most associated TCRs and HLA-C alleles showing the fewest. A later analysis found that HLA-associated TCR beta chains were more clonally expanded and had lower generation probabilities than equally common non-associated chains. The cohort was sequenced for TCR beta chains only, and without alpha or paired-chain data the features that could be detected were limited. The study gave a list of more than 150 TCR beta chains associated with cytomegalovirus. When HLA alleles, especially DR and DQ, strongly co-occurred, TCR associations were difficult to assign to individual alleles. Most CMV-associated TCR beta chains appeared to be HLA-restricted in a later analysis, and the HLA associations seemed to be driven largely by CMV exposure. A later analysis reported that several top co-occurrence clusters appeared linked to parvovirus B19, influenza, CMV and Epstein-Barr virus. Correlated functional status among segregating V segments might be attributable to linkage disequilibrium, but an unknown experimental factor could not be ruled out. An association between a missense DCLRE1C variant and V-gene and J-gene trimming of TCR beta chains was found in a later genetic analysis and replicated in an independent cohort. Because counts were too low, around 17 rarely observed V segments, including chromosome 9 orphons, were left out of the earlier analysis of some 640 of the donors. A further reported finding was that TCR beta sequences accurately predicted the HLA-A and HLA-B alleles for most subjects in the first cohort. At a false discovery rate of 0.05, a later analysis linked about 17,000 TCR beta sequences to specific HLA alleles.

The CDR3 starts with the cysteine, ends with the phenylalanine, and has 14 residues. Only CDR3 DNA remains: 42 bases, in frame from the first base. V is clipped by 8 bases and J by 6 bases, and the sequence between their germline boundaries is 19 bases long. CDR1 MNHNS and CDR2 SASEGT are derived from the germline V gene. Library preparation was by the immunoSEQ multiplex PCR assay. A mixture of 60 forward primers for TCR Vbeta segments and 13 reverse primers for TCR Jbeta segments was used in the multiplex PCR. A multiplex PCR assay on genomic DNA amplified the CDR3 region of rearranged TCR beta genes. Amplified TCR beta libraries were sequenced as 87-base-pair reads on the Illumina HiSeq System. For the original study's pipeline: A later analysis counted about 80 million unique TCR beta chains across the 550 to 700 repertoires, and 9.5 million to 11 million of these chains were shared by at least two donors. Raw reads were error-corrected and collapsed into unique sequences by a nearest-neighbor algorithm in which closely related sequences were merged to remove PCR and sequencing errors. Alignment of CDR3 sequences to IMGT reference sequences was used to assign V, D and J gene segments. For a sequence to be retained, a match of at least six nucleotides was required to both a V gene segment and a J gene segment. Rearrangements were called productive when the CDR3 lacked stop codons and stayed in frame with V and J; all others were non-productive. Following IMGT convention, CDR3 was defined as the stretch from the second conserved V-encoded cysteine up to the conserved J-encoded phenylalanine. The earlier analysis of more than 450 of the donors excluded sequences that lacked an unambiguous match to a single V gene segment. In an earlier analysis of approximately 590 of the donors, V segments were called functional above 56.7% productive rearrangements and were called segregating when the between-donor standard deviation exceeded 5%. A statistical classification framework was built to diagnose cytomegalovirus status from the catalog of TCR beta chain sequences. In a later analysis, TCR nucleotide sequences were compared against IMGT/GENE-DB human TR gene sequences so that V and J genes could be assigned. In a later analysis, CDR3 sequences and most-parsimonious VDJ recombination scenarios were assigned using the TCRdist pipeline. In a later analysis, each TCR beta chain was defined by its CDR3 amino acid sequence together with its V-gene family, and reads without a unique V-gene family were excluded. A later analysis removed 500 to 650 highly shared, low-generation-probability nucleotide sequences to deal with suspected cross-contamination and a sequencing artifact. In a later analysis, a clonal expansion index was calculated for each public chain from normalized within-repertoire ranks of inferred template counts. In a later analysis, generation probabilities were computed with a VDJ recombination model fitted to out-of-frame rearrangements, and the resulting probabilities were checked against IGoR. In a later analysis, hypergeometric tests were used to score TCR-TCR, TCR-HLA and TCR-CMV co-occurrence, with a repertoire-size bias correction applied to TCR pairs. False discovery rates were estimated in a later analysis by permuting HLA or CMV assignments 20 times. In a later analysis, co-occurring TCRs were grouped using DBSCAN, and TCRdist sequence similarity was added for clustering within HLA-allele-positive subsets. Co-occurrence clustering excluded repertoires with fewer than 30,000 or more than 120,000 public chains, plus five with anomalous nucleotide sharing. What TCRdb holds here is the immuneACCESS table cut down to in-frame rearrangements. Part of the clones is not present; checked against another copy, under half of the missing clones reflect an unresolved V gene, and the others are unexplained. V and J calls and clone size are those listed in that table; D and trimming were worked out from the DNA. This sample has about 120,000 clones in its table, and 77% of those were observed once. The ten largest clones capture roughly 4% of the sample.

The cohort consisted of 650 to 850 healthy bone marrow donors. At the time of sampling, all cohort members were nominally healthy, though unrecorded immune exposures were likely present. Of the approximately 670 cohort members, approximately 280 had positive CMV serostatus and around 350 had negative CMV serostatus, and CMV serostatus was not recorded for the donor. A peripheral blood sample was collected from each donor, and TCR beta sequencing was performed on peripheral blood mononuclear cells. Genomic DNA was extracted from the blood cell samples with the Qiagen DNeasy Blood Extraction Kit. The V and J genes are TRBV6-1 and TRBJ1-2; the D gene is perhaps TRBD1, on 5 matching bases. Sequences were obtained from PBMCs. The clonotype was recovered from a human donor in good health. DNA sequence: TGTGCCAGCGGTTCCATTGGGGCGAGAGATGGCTACACCTTC. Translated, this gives CASGSIGARDGYTF.